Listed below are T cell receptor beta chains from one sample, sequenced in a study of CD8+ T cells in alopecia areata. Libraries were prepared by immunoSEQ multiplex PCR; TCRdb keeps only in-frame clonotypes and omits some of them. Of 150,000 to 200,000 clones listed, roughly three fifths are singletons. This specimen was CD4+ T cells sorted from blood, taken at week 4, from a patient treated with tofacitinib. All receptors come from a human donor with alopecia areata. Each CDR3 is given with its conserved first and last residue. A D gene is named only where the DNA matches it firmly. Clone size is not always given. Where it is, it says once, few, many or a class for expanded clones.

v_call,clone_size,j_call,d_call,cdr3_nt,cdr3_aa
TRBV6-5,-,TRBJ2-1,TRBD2,TGTGCCAGCAGCCCTATAGCGGGACTTGAGCAGTTCTTC,CASSPIAGLEQFF
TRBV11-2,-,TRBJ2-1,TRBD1,TGTGCCAGCAGCTTAGCGGGACAGGGTCGCTACAATGAGCAGTTCTTC,CASSLAGQGRYNEQFF
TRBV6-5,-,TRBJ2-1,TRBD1,TGTGCCAGCGCGGACAGGGCCAATGAGCAGTTCTTC,CASADRANEQFF
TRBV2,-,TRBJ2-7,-,TGTGCCAGCAGCGTAACAGGGATGGAGCAGTACTTC,CASSVTGMEQYF
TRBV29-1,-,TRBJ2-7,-,TGCAGCGTTGAAACCAGGGTAAGGGGTTACGAGCAGTACTTC,CSVETRVRGYEQYF
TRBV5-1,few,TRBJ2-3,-,TGCGCCAGCAGCCCGACCACAGATACGCAGTATTTT,CASSPTTDTQYF
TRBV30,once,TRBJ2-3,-,TGTGCCTCTCAAGAGGTAGATACGCAGTATTTT,CASQEVDTQYF
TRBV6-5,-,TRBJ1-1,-,TGTGCCAGCAGTTACTCGAACACTGAAGCTTTCTTT,CASSYSNTEAFF
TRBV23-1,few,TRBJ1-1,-,TGCGCCCGCTGGTGGAATGAAGCTTTCTTT,CARWWNEAFF
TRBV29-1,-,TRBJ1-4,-,TGCAGCGTGGCCCTGGACACAACTAATGAAAAACTGTTTTTT,CSVALDTTNEKLFF
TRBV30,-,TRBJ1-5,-,TGTGCCTGGAGTGGAAAGACCAATCAGCCCCAGCATTTT,CAWSGKTNQPQHF
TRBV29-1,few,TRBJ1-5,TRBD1,TGCAGCGTGGTGGGGACAGGGTCAGGACAGCCCCAGCATTTT,CSVVGTGSGQPQHF
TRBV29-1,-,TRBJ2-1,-,TGCAGCGGCGGACTGGACTCCTACAATGAGCAGTTCTTC,CSGGLDSYNEQFF
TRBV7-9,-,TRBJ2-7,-,TGTGCCAGCAGCTTAGTGGTCGGGGAGGGGGCCTACGAGCAGTACTTC,CASSLVVGEGAYEQYF
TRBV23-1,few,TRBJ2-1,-,TGCGCCAGCAGTCAAGACCTACCACTCAATGAGCAGTTCTTC,CASSQDLPLNEQFF
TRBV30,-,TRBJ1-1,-,TGTGCCTGGAGTGTAGAGGTGAACACTGAAGCTTTCTTT,CAWSVEVNTEAFF
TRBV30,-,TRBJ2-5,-,TGTGCCTGGAGTGTACTTGGGGGGCCATCGGGCCAAGAGACCCAGTACTTC,CAWSVLGGPSGQETQYF
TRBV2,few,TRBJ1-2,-,TGTGCCAGCAGGACGACAGTCAACTATGGCTACACCTTC,CASRTTVNYGYTF
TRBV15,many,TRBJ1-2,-,TGTGCCACCAGCAGAGATCTCCGGCCGGGCTATGGCTACACCTTC,CATSRDLRPGYGYTF
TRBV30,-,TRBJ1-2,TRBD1,TGTGCCTGGAGTGTACAGGGGCACTATGGCTACACCTTC,CAWSVQGHYGYTF
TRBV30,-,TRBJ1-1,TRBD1,TGTGCCTGGAGCCCGGACAGGTACACTGAAGCTTTCTTT,CAWSPDRYTEAFF
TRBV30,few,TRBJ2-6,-,TGTGCCTGGAGTATACCCGGGCCAGGGGCCAACGTCCTGACTTTC,CAWSIPGPGANVLTF
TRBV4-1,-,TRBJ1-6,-,TGCGCCAGCAGCCGGAACCTTTATAATTCACCCCTCCACTTT,CASSRNLYNSPLHF
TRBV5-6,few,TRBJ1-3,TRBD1,TGTGCCAGCAGCTCGAAGACAGGGGCAGGAAACACCATATATTTT,CASSSKTGAGNTIYF
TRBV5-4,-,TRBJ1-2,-,TGTGCCAGCAGCTTGGCCAAAGGCAGGGTGTTGGGCTACACCTTC,CASSLAKGRVLGYTF
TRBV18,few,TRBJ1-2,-,TGTGCCAGCTCACCCGACGGACACTATGGCTACACCTTC,CASSPDGHYGYTF
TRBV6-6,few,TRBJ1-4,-,TGTGCCAGCAGTTACTCCGGTCCTTCTGAAAAACTGTTTTTT,CASSYSGPSEKLFF
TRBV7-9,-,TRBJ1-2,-,TGTGCCAGCAGCTTAATTTCCTGGGGCTACACCTTC,CASSLISWGYTF
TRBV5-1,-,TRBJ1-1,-,TGCGCCAGCAGCTTGGCTACCGCGGGGGCTGATACTGAAGCTTTCTTT,CASSLATAGADTEAFF
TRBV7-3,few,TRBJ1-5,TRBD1,TGTGCCAGCAGCTCGGACAGGGGAATGAGCAATCAGCCCCAGCATTTT,CASSSDRGMSNQPQHF
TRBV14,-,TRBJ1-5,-,TGTGCCAGCAGCCTAGATGGGTATCAGCCCCAGCATTTT,CASSLDGYQPQHF
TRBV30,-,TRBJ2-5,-,TGTGCCTGGAGTCCGGGGAGGGAGACCCAGTACTTC,CAWSPGRETQYF
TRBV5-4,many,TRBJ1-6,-,TGTGCCAGCAGCCCGGGACACGCTAATTCACCCCTCCACTTT,CASSPGHANSPLHF
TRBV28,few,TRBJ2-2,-,TGTGCCAGCAGCGCGCTAGCTACCGGGGAGCTGTTTTTT,CASSALATGELFF
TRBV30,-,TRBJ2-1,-,TGTGCCTGGAGTCGTAGCCGGTACAATGAGCAGTTCTTC,CAWSRSRYNEQFF
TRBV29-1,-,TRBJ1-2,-,TGCAGCGTTGTAGCAGGCATTGACTATGGCTACACCTTC,CSVVAGIDYGYTF
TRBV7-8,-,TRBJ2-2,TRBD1,TGTGCCAGCAGAACACAGACAGGGTCGGACGGGGAGCTGTTTTTT,CASRTQTGSDGELFF
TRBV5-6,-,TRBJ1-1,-,TGTGCCAGCAGCTTCGGGGTTGAGATGGGTACTGAAGCTTTCTTT,CASSFGVEMGTEAFF
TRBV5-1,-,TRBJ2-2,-,TGCGCCAGCAGCAGGATGGGCACCGGGGAGCTGTTTTTT,CASSRMGTGELFF
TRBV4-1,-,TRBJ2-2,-,TGCGCCAGCAGCCAAGGGCCGACCGGGGAGCTGTTTTTT,CASSQGPTGELFF
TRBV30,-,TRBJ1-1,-,TGTGCCTGGAGTCGGGGCCGTTGGGCTGAAGCTTTCTTT,CAWSRGRWAEAFF
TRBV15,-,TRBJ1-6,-,TGTGCCACCAGCAGGGACAATAATAATTCACCCCTCCACTTT,CATSRDNNNSPLHF
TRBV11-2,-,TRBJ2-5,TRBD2,TGTGCCAGCAGCCAGAGGGTATCTCCCGGGGGGGAGACCCAGTACTTC,CASSQRVSPGGETQYF
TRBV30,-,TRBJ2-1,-,TGTGCCTGGAGTGTACACAGGGGAGGCAATGAGCAGTTCTTC,CAWSVHRGGNEQFF
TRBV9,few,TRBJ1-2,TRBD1,TGTGCCAGCAGCGTAACGACAGGGTTCGACTATGGCTACACCTTC,CASSVTTGFDYGYTF
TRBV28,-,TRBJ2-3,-,TGTGCCAGCATTTCCGGGATACCCCCAGATACGCAGTATTTT,CASISGIPPDTQYF
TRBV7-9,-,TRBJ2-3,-,TGTGCCAGCAGCTTAGCAGGGGGGTCGGATACGCAGTATTTT,CASSLAGGSDTQYF
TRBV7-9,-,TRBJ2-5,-,TGTGCCAGCAGCTTAACCCGATTAGCGGTCCAAGAGACCCAGTACTTC,CASSLTRLAVQETQYF
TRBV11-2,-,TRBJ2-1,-,TGTGCCAGCAGCTTAGATAAAGGAGCAGGTCTTAACTCCTACAATGAGCAGTTCTTC,CASSLDKGAGLNSYNEQFF
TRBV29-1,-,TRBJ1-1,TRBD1,TGCAGCGTCGGGACAGGGGTGAGCACTGAAGCTTTCTTT,CSVGTGVSTEAFF
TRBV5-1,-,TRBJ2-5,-,TGCGCCAGCAGCTCCGGACAGCGGCCAGAGGTCGCCCAGTACTTC,CASSSGQRPEVAQYF
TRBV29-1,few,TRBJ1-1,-,TGCAGCGGGAAGACAGCGAACACTGAAGCTTTCTTT,CSGKTANTEAFF
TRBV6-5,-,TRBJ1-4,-,TGTGCCAGCAGTTACTCGAGGGCCCGGGAACTGTTTTTT,CASSYSRARELFF
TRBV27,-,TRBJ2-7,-,TGTGCCAGCGGCCGGGACTTCTCCTACGAGCAGTACTTC,CASGRDFSYEQYF
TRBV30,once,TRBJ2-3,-,TGTGCCTGGAAGCAGGGGCCGACGCAGTATTTT,CAWKQGPTQYF
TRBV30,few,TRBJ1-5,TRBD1,TGTGCCTGGAGTTTCGGACAGGGGAGTCAGCCCCAGCATTTT,CAWSFGQGSQPQHF
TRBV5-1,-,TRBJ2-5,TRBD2,TGCGCCAGCAGCTTATTGCTAGCGGGGGGCGAAGAGACCCAGTACTTC,CASSLLLAGGEETQYF
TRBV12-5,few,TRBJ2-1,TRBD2,TGTGCTAGTGGTTTTTATACCGGCGGGGGGCCCAATGAGCAGTTCTTC,CASGFYTGGGPNEQFF
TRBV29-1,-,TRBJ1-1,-,TGCAGCGCTACGAACGGACTCACAGGGAACACTGAAGCTTTCTTT,CSATNGLTGNTEAFF